This T cell receptor beta chain was identified in a study of cytomegalovirus exposure and HLA in healthy donors. Study background: The approximately 110 validation repertoires and the approximately 670 first-cohort repertoires shared a platform, a later analysis reported. Points from the study as a whole: TCR beta chains numbering some 160 were designated cytomegalovirus-associated. Usually a TCR sequence was rare, but some public TCRs were found in many donors.

V was shortened by 6 bases and J by 4 bases, with 6 bases between the two germline ends. The germline CDR1 and CDR2 sequences are MNHNS and SASEGT. This CDR3 has 12 amino acids. The repertoire was sequenced with immunoSEQ multiplex PCR; TCRdb's copy has only in-frame clones and lacks some. This table has 200,000 or so clones, roughly 82% appearing once. To note about this clone: Antigen unknown.

The source is a young man in good health and CMV-seropositive. V is TRBV6-1 and J is TRBJ2-2; D call uncertain. Sequencing was performed on PBMCs. CDR3 protein: CASSSVTGELFF. CDR3 in DNA: TGTGCCAGCAGCTCCGTCACCGGGGAGCTGTTTTTT.